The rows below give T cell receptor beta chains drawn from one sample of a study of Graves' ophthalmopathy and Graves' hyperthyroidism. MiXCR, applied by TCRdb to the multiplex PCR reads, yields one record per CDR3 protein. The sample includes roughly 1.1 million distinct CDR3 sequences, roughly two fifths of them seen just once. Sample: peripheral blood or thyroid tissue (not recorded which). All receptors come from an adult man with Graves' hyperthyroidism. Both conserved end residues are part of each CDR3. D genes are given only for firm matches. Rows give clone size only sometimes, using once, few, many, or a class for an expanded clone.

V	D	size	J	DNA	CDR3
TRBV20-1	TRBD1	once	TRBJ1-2	TGCAGTGCTAGAGGGACAGGAGTAGAAGATGGCTACACCTTC	CSARGTGVEDGYTF
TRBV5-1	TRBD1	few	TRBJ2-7	TGCGCCAGCAGCCCGCCGACAGGGAGATCCTACGAGCAGTACTTC	CASSPPTGRSYEQYF
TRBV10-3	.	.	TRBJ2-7	TGTGCCATCAGTAATCCGTGGGGACCCTACGAGCAGTACTTC	CAISNPWGPYEQYF
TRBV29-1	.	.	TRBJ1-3	TGCAGCGTTCGGGGGGGGGCAGCTGGAAACACCATATATTTT	CSVRGGAAGNTIYF
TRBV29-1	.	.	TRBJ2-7	TGCGCAGGAGCGAGTTACTCCGCCGAGCAGTACTTC	CAGASYSAEQYF
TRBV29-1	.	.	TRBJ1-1	TGCAGCGCCGGGGTGACCGATGCTTTCTTT	CSAGVTDAFF
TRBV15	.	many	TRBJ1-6	TGTGCCACCAGCACCCCCCTCGAGTTTACACCCCTCCACTTT	CATSTPLEFTPLHF
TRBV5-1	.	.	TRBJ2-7	TGTGTCAGCTCTACGACTCGGGGGAAGCACGAGCAGTACTTC	CVSSTTRGKHEQYF
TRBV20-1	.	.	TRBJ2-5	TGCAGTGCTATCCCCGGGGCGGGTGGGACCCAGTACTTC	CSAIPGAGGTQYF
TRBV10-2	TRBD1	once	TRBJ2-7	TGCGCCAGCGTTGGGGACAGATCCCTCTACGAGCAGTACTTC	CASVGDRSLYEQYF
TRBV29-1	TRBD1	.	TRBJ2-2	TGCAGCAGTGGACAGGGCTACACCGGGGAGCTGTTTTTT	CSSGQGYTGELFF